The 8 T cell receptor beta chains listed next were all sequenced from one sample in a study of CD8 T cells in Susac syndrome. RNA amounts of about 0.45 to 1 ug underwent reverse transcription with random hexamers. MiXCR, applied by TCRdb to the immunoSEQ multiplex PCR reads, yields one record per CDR3 protein. The table has under 95,000 distinct CDR3 sequences, 95% seen once; the top ten hold roughly 0.46%. Material: CD8+ T cells from PBMCs. Every receptor here comes from a human donor with Susac syndrome.

This chain connects TRBV25-1 to TRBJ2-1; 12 bases fit TRBD2. With V trimmed by 2 bases and J by 8 bases, 7 bases remained unmatched. Germline lookup yields CDR1 MGHDK and CDR2 SYGVNS. There are 16 residues in the CDR3. This CDR3 reads CASSELAGGVRYEQFF. In DNA, the CDR3 is TGTGCCAGCAGTGAACTAGCGGGGGGGGTTAGGTATGAGCAGTTCTTC.

The J gene is TRBJ2-5, the V gene TRBV27; 7 bases line up with TRBD2. Germline-derived CDR1 and CDR2 are MNHEY and SMNVEV (reference sequence). The V segment lost 5 bases and the J segment 5 bases; nucleotides outside the gene matches: 14. The CDR3 loop spans 16 amino acids. The CDR3 DNA is TGTGCCAGCAGTCCCCTCGGCGGGAGCGTCGGGGAGACCCAGTACTTC. It yields the protein CASSPLGGSVGETQYF.

This clonotype was counted once. The chain links TRBV5-6 to TRBJ2-5; D is unresolved. Germline-derived CDR1 and CDR2 are SGHDT and YYEEEE. The CDR3 is made up of 14 amino acids. The V end lost 0 bases, the J end lost 0 bases, and 6 bases lay between the germline ends. The chain's CDR3 is CASSLGDDQETQYF. CDR3 DNA: TGTGCCAGCAGCTTGGGAGATGACCAAGAGACCCAGTACTTC.

The chain links TRBV7-8 to TRBJ2-5; 8 bases fit TRBD1. The CDR3 is 14 residues long. Trimming cost V 5 bases and J 5 bases; bases outside gene matches: 7. Germline CDR1 is SGHVS and CDR2 is FQNEAQ. The CDR3 protein is CASSQRTGMETQYF. CDR3 DNA: TGTGCCAGCAGCCAACGGACAGGGATGGAGACCCAGTACTTC.

The chain combines TRBV11-2 with TRBJ1-1; the D is unclear. Germline values: CDR1 SGHAT, CDR2 FQNNGV. This CDR3 has 15 amino acids. The V end lost 0 bases, the J end lost 11 bases, and 19 bases lay between the germline ends. The CDR3 DNA reads TGTGCCAGCAGCTTAGATCCAATGTCTCAAGATCTGGCTTTCTTT. Protein product: CASSLDPMSQDLAFF. The full variable domain, rest sourced from reference TRBV11-2 and TRBJ1-1, is EAGVAQSPRYKIIEKRQSVAFWCNPISGHATLYWYQQILGQGPKLLIQFQNNGVVDDSQLPKDRFSAERLKGVDSTLKIQPAKLEDSAVYLCASSLDPMSQDLAFFGQGTRLTVV.

This sequence joins TRBV20-1 and TRBJ2-5, with D possibly being TRBD2 (5 bases). CDR1 and CDR2 from the germline V gene are DFQATT and SNEGSKA (reference sequence). The CDR3 consists of 13 residues. With 6 bases removed from V and 4 bases from J, the gap between germline ends came to 15 bases. CDR3 in amino acids: CSASEGAIETQYF. Written as DNA, the CDR3 is TGCAGTGCAAGCGAGGGAGCGATAGAGACCCAGTACTTC.

The chain joins TRBV9 to TRBJ2-1, with TRBD2 matching over 9 bases. The CDR3 covers 14 residues. The V and J ends lost 6 bases and 8 bases, in that order; junction bases with no gene match: 9. Germline V CDR1 and CDR2: SGDLS, YYNGEE. CDR3 coding DNA: TGTGCCAGCAACGGGGGGACTAGCTCCCATGAGCAGTTCTTC. This gives the protein CASNGGTSSHEQFF.

V is TRBV4-1 and J is TRBJ2-1; D tentatively fits TRBD1 or TRBD2 (5 bases each). V was trimmed by 5 bases and J by 4 bases, leaving 15 bases between them. This CDR3 contains 15 residues. In germline, CDR1 is MGHRA, CDR2 YSYEKL. This chain's CDR3 is CASSDGPGGYNEQFF. The CDR3 bases are TGCGCCAGCAGCGACGGGCCTGGGGGTTACAATGAGCAGTTCTTC.